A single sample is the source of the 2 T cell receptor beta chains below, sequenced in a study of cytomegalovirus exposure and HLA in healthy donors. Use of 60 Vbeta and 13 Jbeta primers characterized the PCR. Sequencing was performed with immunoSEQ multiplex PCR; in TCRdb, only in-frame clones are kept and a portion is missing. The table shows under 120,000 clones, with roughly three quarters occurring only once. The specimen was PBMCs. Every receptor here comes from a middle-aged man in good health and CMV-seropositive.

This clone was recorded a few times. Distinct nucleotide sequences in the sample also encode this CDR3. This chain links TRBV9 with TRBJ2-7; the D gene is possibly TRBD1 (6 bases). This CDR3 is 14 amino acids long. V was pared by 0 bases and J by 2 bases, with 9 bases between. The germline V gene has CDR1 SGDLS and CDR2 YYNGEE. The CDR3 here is CASSVGQETYEQYF. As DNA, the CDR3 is TGTGCCAGCAGCGTAGGACAGGAGACCTACGAGCAGTACTTC.

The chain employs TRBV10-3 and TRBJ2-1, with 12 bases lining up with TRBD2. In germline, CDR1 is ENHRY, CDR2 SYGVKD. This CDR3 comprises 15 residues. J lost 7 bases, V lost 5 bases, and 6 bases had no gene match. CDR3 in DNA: TGTGCCATCAGTATAGGACTAGCGGGGAATAATGAGCAGTTCTTC. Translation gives CAISIGLAGNNEQFF.